Listed below are T cell receptor beta chains from one sample, sequenced in a study of regulatory T cells in long-lasting Graves disease. TCRdb re-derived calls from the multiplex PCR reads in MiXCR, one entry per CDR3 protein. The sample lists about 620,000 distinct CDR3 sequences; approximately 15% were seen once. In addition, the sample was reused for a study of T cells in Graves' hyperthyroidism and ophthalmopathy.

Sequencing used peripheral blood mononuclear cells (PBMCs), obtained at new diagnosis, from a patient treated with antithyroid drugs. The receptors were sampled from a woman in her twenties or thirties with Graves disease. CDR3s include the opening cysteine and the closing phenylalanine or tryptophan. The D gene is left open where the match is weak. Some rows have no size entry. The others give once, few or many, or a class for an expanded clone.

>TRBV11-2|NA|16|TRBJ2-3|NA
TGTGCCAGCAGCTCGCGGACTCGCGGCCGCACAGATACGCAGTATTTT
CASSSRTRGRTDTQYF
>TRBV20-1|many|14|TRBJ1-1|NA
TGCAGTGCCGGAAAACAGGGCCCTAACACTGAAGCTTTCTTT
CSAGKQGPNTEAFF
>TRBV7-9|many|15|TRBJ2-5|TRBD2
TGTGCCAGCAGCTTTGGGTGGACTAGCGGAGAGACCCAGTACTTC
CASSFGWTSGETQYF
>TRBV2|many|18|TRBJ2-7|TRBD1
TGTGCCAGCAGCACCCCCGGATGGGTGGGACAGGGGTCCTACGAGCAGTACTTC
CASSTPGWVGQGSYEQYF
>TRBV30|NA|14|TRBJ1-4|NA
TGTGCCTGGAGGAAGGACCTACGGAATGAAAAACTGTTTTTT
CAWRKDLRNEKLFF
>TRBV6-1|NA|11|TRBJ2-7|TRBD1
TGTGCCACGACAGGGCACAACGAGCAGTACTTC
CATTGHNEQYF
>TRBV6-2/TRBV6-3|many|12|TRBJ2-7|NA
TGTGCCAGCAGTGCGGAAGTACCCGAGCAGTACTTC
CASSAEVPEQYF
>TRBV30|NA|15|TRBJ2-1|NA
TGTGCCTGGAGGGGCATAGCGGTCTCCTACAATGAGCAGTTCTTC
CAWRGIAVSYNEQFF
>TRBV7-8|many|14|TRBJ1-3|NA
TGTGCCAGCAGCTTAGGGCAGAATGGAAACACCATATATTTT
CASSLGQNGNTIYF
>TRBV11-2|few|15|TRBJ2-7|NA
TGTGCCAGCAGCTCGAGACACCTCGGCCCCTACGAGCAGTACTTC
CASSSRHLGPYEQYF
>TRBV12-5|few|15|TRBJ2-3|NA
TGTGCTAGTGGTCTCGGGGCGACGAGCACAGATACGCAGTATTTT
CASGLGATSTDTQYF
>TRBV18|few|14|TRBJ1-5|NA
TGTGCCAGCTCACCACAGGGGCAAGGGCAGCCCCAGCATTTT
CASSPQGQGQPQHF
>TRBV6-2/TRBV6-3|many|14|TRBJ2-1|NA
TGTGCCAGCAGTTACCACAGGGAAAATACTGAGCAGTTCTTC
CASSYHRENTEQFF
>TRBV12-3/TRBV12-4|NA|15|TRBJ2-3|NA
TGTGCCAGCAGTTTTGGCAGCCCAAGCACAGATACGCAGTATTTT
CASSFGSPSTDTQYF
>TRBV20-1|NA|15|TRBJ2-5|TRBD2
TGCAGTGCTAGAACTAGCGGGAGAGGGCCTGAGACCCAGTACTTC
CSARTSGRGPETQYF
>TRBV7-2|NA|15|TRBJ1-4|NA
TGTGCCAGCAGCTTAGCAGGGCCTGATAATGAAAAACTGTTTTTT
CASSLAGPDNEKLFF
>TRBV11-2|many|12|TRBJ1-1|NA
TGTGCCAGCAGCGTCCTAGGAGGGGAAGCTTTCTTT
CASSVLGGEAFF
>TRBV6-1|NA|12|TRBJ1-1|NA
TGTGCCAGCACTCCGTACTGGGGAGAAGCTTTCTTT
CASTPYWGEAFF
>TRBV6-2/TRBV6-3|NA|15|TRBJ1-4|TRBD1
TGTGCCAGCAGTTATAGCATAGGGGGCACTGAAAAACTGTTTTTT
CASSYSIGGTEKLFF
>TRBV18|few|14|TRBJ2-7|NA
TGTGCCAGCTCGCCGGACCGAGCGGTCTACGAGCAGTACTTC
CASSPDRAVYEQYF
>TRBV29-1|NA|13|TRBJ2-6|NA
TGCAGCGTGGGGACGGGGGGGGCCAACGTCCTGACTTTC
CSVGTGGANVLTF
>TRBV11-2|many|15|TRBJ2-1|NA
TGTGCCAGCAGCTTAGAGCAACTGTCCTACAATGAGCAGTTCTTC
CASSLEQLSYNEQFF
>TRBV6-1|many|16|TRBJ1-2|NA
TGTGCCAGCAGTCAAGGGGTACCCGGCAGATCCGATGGCTACACCTTC
CASSQGVPGRSDGYTF
>TRBV7-2|NA|15|TRBJ2-5|TRBD2
TGTGCCAGCAGCTCGGGAGGTGTGGGCGGAGAGACCCAGTACTTC
CASSSGGVGGETQYF
>TRBV7-9|many|14|TRBJ2-7|TRBD2
TGTGCCAGCAGCTTACAACTAGCGGGGGACGAGCAGTACTTC
CASSLQLAGDEQYF
>TRBV28|few|15|TRBJ1-4|NA
TGTGCCAGCAGTGGGGCCATAACGGTTTATGAAAAACTGTTTTTT
CASSGAITVYEKLFF
>TRBV28|many|17|TRBJ2-7|NA
TGTGCCAGCAGTTTTGAGGCGGACAGCCAGGCCTCCTACGAGCAGTACTTC
CASSFEADSQASYEQYF
>TRBV28|NA|14|TRBJ1-6|TRBD1
TGTGCCAGCAGTTTCAGGGGGCTACGGTCACCCCTCCACTTT
CASSFRGLRSPLHF
>TRBV28|NA|14|TRBJ1-5|NA
TGTGCCAGCAGTCAAAACCGGGGGAACGAGCCCCAGCATTTT
CASSQNRGNEPQHF
>TRBV28|many|13|TRBJ1-2|NA
TGTGCCAGCAGTCTAAGGTTTGACTATGGCTACACCTTC
CASSLRFDYGYTF
>TRBV11-2|few|13|TRBJ2-1|TRBD1
TGTGCCAGCAGCGCCCGACAGGGATGGGGGCAGTTCTTC
CASSARQGWGQFF
>TRBV6-2/TRBV6-3|NA|17|TRBJ1-6|NA
TGTGCCAGCAGCCGGAACCCACCCTCAGGGGATAATTCACCCCTCCACTTT
CASSRNPPSGDNSPLHF
>TRBV14|NA|12|TRBJ1-2|NA
TGTGCCAGCAGCCAAACAGTATATGGCTACACCTTC
CASSQTVYGYTF
>TRBV4-1|few|16|TRBJ2-7|TRBD2
TGCGCCAGCAGCCAGACTAGCGGGAGTACAATCTACGAGCAGTACTTC
CASSQTSGSTIYEQYF
>TRBV18|few|14|TRBJ1-2|TRBD1
TGTGCCAGCTCACCTGTGGACAGGGGAGGCGGCTACACCTTC
CASSPVDRGGGYTF
>TRBV30|many|15|TRBJ2-1|TRBD2
TGTGCCTTTGCTCGAGGGCTAGCGGGAGGAAATGAGCAGTTCTTC
CAFARGLAGGNEQFF
>TRBV20-1|NA|14|TRBJ2-3|TRBD2
TGCAGTGCTAGGGTCGTAGCGGGAGAAGATACGCAGTATTTT
CSARVVAGEDTQYF
>TRBV6-5|many|19|TRBJ1-1|TRBD1
TGTGCCAGCAGTTACTTCTTAATCGGGACAGGGGTTAATTGGGCCGAAGCTTTCTTT
CASSYFLIGTGVNWAEAFF
>TRBV20-1|many|17|TRBJ2-7|TRBD2
TGCAGTGCTACCTCCCCGCAAACTAGCGGGAACATCTACGAGCAGTACTTC
CSATSPQTSGNIYEQYF
>TRBV28|many|16|TRBJ2-5|NA
TGTGCCAGCAGTTTTAAGGGCATCGGGAACCAAGAGACCCAGTACTTC
CASSFKGIGNQETQYF
>TRBV5-1|few|16|TRBJ1-4|NA
TGCGCCAGCAGCCTTTCCTTGACAGGCTCTGGTGAAAAACTGTTTTTT
CASSLSLTGSGEKLFF
>TRBV7-2|NA|16|TRBJ1-2|NA
TGTGCCAGCAGCTTAGTTCACGGGGGTCTAGCGTATGGCTACACCTTC
CASSLVHGGLAYGYTF
>TRBV9|NA|15|TRBJ2-3|NA
TGTGCCAGCAGCGAGGAGAGTTTCGGCACAGATACGCAGTATTTT
CASSEESFGTDTQYF
>TRBV11-1|many|11|TRBJ2-1|NA
TGTGCCAGCAGCTTTCAGAATGAGCAGTTCTTC
CASSFQNEQFF
>TRBV6-1|many|14|TRBJ2-7|TRBD2
TGTGCCAGCAGCAGGACTAGCGGGATCAACGAGCAGTACTTC
CASSRTSGINEQYF
>TRBV28|NA|14|TRBJ2-3|TRBD1
TGTGCCAGCAGTACGACAGGGTCCCCAGATACGCAGTATTTT
CASSTTGSPDTQYF
>TRBV5-5|few|15|TRBJ2-7|NA
TGTGCCAGCAGTCTCCTGGCGGACAGGCGGGGAGAGCAGTACTTC
CASSLLADRRGEQYF
>TRBV28|many|15|TRBJ2-7|NA
TGTGCCAGCAGTTTAGGGGCGGTTGGCTCCTACGAGCAGTACTTC
CASSLGAVGSYEQYF